Sequencing of this TCR beta chain was carried out in a study of long-term antiretroviral therapy in people with HIV. In the study overall: The 2015 recommendation for immediate ART came about a decade after the earliest samples. Regarding the study as a whole: Clones expanded before ART dominated the repertoire at all time points. Subsequent to ART, diversity was augmented yet persisted below that of transplant donor controls.

Researchers report immunoSEQ v3.0 was run at survey level. Repertoires were generated with immunoSEQ multiplex PCR, while TCRdb's copy carries only in-frame clones and drops some. Altogether approximately 25,000 clones are present, more than 85% being singletons, with the ten largest covering approximately 8.5%. For this clone: Its target is not known.

Trimming took 4 bases from V and 0 from J, leaving 10 bases between them. There are 14 residues in the CDR3. Per germline, CDR1 SGHRS and CDR2 YFSETQ. This TCR came from a woman aged 40 to 49 with HIV. This chain links TRBV5-1 with TRBJ1-1; D is ambiguous. The input for sequencing was unsorted PBMCs, taken 7.6 years after starting antiretroviral therapy. CDR3 in amino acids: CASSREVLNTEAFF. CDR3 DNA sequence: TGCGCCAGCAGCCGGGAGGTACTGAACACTGAAGCTTTCTTT.